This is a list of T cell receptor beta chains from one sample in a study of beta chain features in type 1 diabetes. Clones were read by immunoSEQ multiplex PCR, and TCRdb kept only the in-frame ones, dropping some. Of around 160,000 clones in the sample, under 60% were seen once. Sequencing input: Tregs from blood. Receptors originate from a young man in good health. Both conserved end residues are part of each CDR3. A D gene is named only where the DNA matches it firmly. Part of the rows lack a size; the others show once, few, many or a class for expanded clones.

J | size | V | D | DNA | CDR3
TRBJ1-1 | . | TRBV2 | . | TGTGCCAGCAGTGATGTCGGACAGATCGTGATCTTT | CASSDVGQIVIF
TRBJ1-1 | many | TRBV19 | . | TGTGCCAGTAGTATTTCGCAGGGAAATATGAACACTGAAGCTTTCTTT | CASSISQGNMNTEAFF
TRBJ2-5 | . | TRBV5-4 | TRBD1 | TGTGCCAGCAGCTGGGACAGAAGTTCAGAGACCCAGTACTTC | CASSWDRSSETQYF
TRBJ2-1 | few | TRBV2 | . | TGTGCCAGCAGTGAAGCGCGTGGCAGGGCGGGGTTATGGGGCGGCGATGAGCAGTTCTTC | CASSEARGRAGLWGGDEQFF
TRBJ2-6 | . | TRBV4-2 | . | TGTGCCAGCAGCCAACAGGGTTGGGGGGCCAACGTCCTGACTTTC | CASSQQGWGANVLTF
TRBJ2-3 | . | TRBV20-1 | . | TGCAGTGCTAGTTCGGAGAGAACGCAGTATTTT | CSASSERTQYF
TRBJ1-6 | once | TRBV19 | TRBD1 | TGTGCCAGTAGCTCCAGGACAGGGGGTTCACCCCTCCACTTT | CASSSRTGGSPLHF
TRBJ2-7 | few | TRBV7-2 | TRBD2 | TGTGCCAGCAGACCTAGCGGGAACCACGAGCAGTACTTC | CASRPSGNHEQYF
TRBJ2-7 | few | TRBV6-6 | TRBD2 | TGTGCCAGCAGTCGACCGGGAGGTTTCTACGAGCAGTACTTC | CASSRPGGFYEQYF
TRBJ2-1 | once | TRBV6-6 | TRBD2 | TGTGCCAGCAATGGGGCCCGGGGGGGTGAGCAGTTCTTC | CASNGARGGEQFF
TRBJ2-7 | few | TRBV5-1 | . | TGCGCCAGCAGCTCATACAGGGATTCCTACGAGCAGTACTTC | CASSSYRDSYEQYF
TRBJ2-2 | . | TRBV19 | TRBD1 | TGTGCCAGTAGTATCAGGGGACAGGGTACTCCCCACGGGGAGCTGTTTTTT | CASSIRGQGTPHGELFF
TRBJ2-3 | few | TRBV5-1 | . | TGCGCCAGCAGCCCCCCGAGCACAGATACGCAGTATTTT | CASSPPSTDTQYF
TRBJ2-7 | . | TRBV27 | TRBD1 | TGTGCCAGCAGTTCACCCGGACAGGGTTTGCGTGAGCAGTACTTC | CASSSPGQGLREQYF
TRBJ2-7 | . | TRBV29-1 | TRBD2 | TGCAGCGTTGAAGATTATGTCGGACTAGCGGGAGACTACGAGCAGTACTTC | CSVEDYVGLAGDYEQYF
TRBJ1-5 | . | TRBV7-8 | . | TGTGCCAGCAGCTTTACGGGCGCGGGTCAGCCCCAGCATTTT | CASSFTGAGQPQHF
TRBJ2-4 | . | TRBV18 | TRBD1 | TGTGCCAGCTCACCACCAAGGACAGGGGATCTAGCCAAAAACATTCAGTACTTC | CASSPPRTGDLAKNIQYF
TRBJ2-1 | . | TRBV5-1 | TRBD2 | TGCGCCAGCAGCACCCTAGCGGGGGGGCCAAGGAATGAGCAGTTCTTC | CASSTLAGGPRNEQFF
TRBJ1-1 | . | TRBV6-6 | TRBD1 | TGTGCCAGCAGATATGATTGGACAGGGATGAACACTGAAGCTTTCTTT | CASRYDWTGMNTEAFF
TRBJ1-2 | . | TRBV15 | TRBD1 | TGTGCCACCAGCAGGGACAGGGTTGGCTACACCTTC | CATSRDRVGYTF